This T cell receptor (beta chain) was sequenced for a study of blood T cell repertoires in COVID-19. How the authors handled the data: It was from reference gene primer amplification that nucleated cell counts were estimated. The assay was immunoSEQ multiplex PCR, and TCRdb's table has in-frame clones only and misses some. That table supplies the V and J calls and clone size; D and trimming were determined from the DNA. This sample has 35,000 to 50,000 clones, with 80% to 90% found just once. Between the trimmed V and J ends, which lost 5 bases and 1 base, there was a span of 8 bases. CDR3 length: 13 residues. Germline V gives CDR1 SNHLY, CDR2 FYNNEI.

The chain has TRBV2 and TRBJ1-1; D is perhaps TRBD1 (6 bases). The sequenced material came from peripheral blood. The TCR was taken from a man in his fifties or sixties with active COVID-19. In DNA, the CDR3 is TGTGCCAGCAGTCCACAGGGGAACACTGAAGCTTTCTTT. Protein sequence: CASSPQGNTEAFF.